A selection of T cell receptor beta chains follows, all from one sample in a study of T cells after yellow fever vaccination. TCRdb used MiXCR to reprocess the 5' RACE reads, holding one entry per CDR3 protein. The table has about 260,000 distinct CDR3 sequences, roughly 13% seen once. Specimen: CD4+ T cells sorted from PBMCs, collected 45 days after the yellow fever booster vaccination. These receptors originate from a man under 40 who received the YFV17D yellow fever vaccine. The CDR3 runs from the conserved cysteine through the conserved F or W. Each record gives: clone size, V gene, J gene, D gene, CDR3 DNA, CDR3 protein. D genes are given only for firm matches. Size tells how often a clone was seen (once, few, many) or the class of an expanded clone, and some rows leave it out.

NA	TRBV6-5	TRBJ2-6	NA	TGTGCCAGCAGGCACCCCAGAGCTGGGGCCAACGTCCTGACTTTC	CASRHPRAGANVLTF
NA	TRBV3-1	TRBJ2-7	NA	TGTGCCTGCAGCCAAGAGTTCTTCTGGGGGAGCGAGCAGTACTTC	CACSQEFFWGSEQYF
many	TRBV7-8	TRBJ2-5	TRBD1	TGTGCCAGCAGCCCAGTTACAGGGGGCATGGAGACCCAGTACTTC	CASSPVTGGMETQYF
NA	TRBV7-2	TRBJ2-1	TRBD2	TGTGCCAGCAGCTCCGCTGTAGCGGGAGCGGGCAATGAGCAGTTCTTC	CASSSAVAGAGNEQFF
few	TRBV7-6	TRBJ1-3	NA	TGTGCCAGCAGTCGAGGGGGTGGAAACACCATATATTTT	CASSRGGGNTIYF
NA	TRBV20-1	TRBJ2-1	NA	TGCAGCGCTAGAGATTTTGGGAGTCCGGTCGGGAATGAGCAGTTCTTC	CSARDFGSPVGNEQFF
NA	TRBV29-1	TRBJ2-3	NA	TGCAGCGAACGGCGAGGCGCAGATACGCAGTATTTT	CSERRGADTQYF
NA	TRBV20-1	TRBJ2-3	NA	TGCATGCCCAGGGGTCCAACCTCCCCGGATACGCAGTATTTT	CMPRGPTSPDTQYF
NA	TRBV7-2	TRBJ1-3	TRBD1	TGTGCCAGCAGCTATCAGCAGGGGGGAGGAAACACCATATATTTT	CASSYQQGGGNTIYF
NA	TRBV10-2	TRBJ2-1	NA	TGCGCCAGCAGCCGGGACACTTTCTCCTACAATGAGCAGTTCTTC	CASSRDTFSYNEQFF
few	TRBV2	TRBJ2-2	TRBD2	TGTGCCAGCAGTGAGACTAGCGGGAGGACCGGGGAGCTGTTTTTT	CASSETSGRTGELFF
few	TRBV7-9	TRBJ2-7	TRBD1	TGTGCCAGCAGCCGGGACAGTTACGGCGAGCAGTACTTC	CASSRDSYGEQYF
NA	TRBV20-1	TRBJ2-1	TRBD2	TGCAGTGCTAGAGTCCGGATGGGAGGTAGCGGGATAGGGTTCTTC	CSARVRMGGSGIGFF
NA	TRBV20-1	TRBJ2-4	TRBD2	TGCAGTGCTACGAGCGGGATCCCAGCCAAAAACATTCAGTACTTC	CSATSGIPAKNIQYF